Here is one T cell receptor beta chain with its context. V lost 0 bases to trimming and J lost 8 bases; unmatched junction nucleotides: 8. In germline, CDR1 is ENHRY, CDR2 SYGVKD. This CDR3 contains 16 residues. This sample is drawn from a study of cytomegalovirus exposure and HLA in healthy donors. Clones were read by immunoSEQ multiplex PCR, and TCRdb kept only the in-frame ones, dropping some. Seen here are approximately 300,000 clones, 70% to 90% observed once, and the top ten hold over 0.8%. Material for sequencing was PBMCs. J is TRBJ2-1 and V is TRBV10-3; 9 bases are a match to TRBD1. The sequence was collected from a woman between 18 and 30 years old in good health and CMV-seronegative. CDR3 protein: CAISESLNRGLDEQFF. The CDR3 DNA is TGTGCCATCAGTGAGTCGTTGAACAGGGGGCTGGATGAGCAGTTCTTC.